The sequence of this TCR beta chain was determined in a study of T cell repertoires in aging, cancer and after chemotherapy. The template was genomic DNA from peripheral blood, not RNA. Rearranged V-D-J TRB sequences were amplified with a mixed TRB-A/B primer pool. Each CDR3 protein gets one entry after TCRdb re-called the multiplex PCR reads with MiXCR. The table shows around 7,900 distinct CDR3 sequences, with around 40% occurring only once. This clonotype was seen only a few times. The sequenced sample was blood. This sequence was found in a human donor in good health.

Written as DNA, the CDR3 is TGTGCCAGCAGTTCGTTGTGGGGCCGGAGCAATCAGCCCCAGCATTTT. This sequence encodes CASSSLWGRSNQPQHF. The chain is built from TRBV6-5 and TRBJ1-5, with D perhaps TRBD1 (5 bases). Trimming cost V 4 bases and J 1 base, with 14 bases left between them. The germline gives CDR1 MNHEY, CDR2 SVGAGI. The CDR3 contains 16 residues.